This T cell receptor beta chain derives from a study of molecular identifiers for immune sequencing clone quantification. The CDR3 extends over 17 amino acids. V dropped 4 bases and J dropped 1; count of bases not matched to a gene: 13. Germline V gives CDR1 SGDLS, CDR2 YYNGEE. TCRdb re-analysed the PCR reads in MiXCR, keeping a single row per CDR3 protein. Among about 300,000 distinct CDR3 sequences listed, roughly a fifth were seen once. This clonotype was seen ten or more times. Sample: naive CD8+ T cells from blood, with Jurkat cell RNA spiked in. The subset is: FACS-sorted CD8+CD4-CCR7+CD45RA+ naive T cells. The clonotype was recovered from a human donor in good health. Some libraries in this study had Jurkat cell RNA spiked in. The chain joins TRBV9 to TRBJ1-1, with 7 bases that match TRBD1. DNA for the CDR3: TGTGCCAGCAGCCGAACCGGGACAGAGTTATCGAACACTGAAGCTTTCTTT. It encodes CASSRTGTELSNTEAFF.